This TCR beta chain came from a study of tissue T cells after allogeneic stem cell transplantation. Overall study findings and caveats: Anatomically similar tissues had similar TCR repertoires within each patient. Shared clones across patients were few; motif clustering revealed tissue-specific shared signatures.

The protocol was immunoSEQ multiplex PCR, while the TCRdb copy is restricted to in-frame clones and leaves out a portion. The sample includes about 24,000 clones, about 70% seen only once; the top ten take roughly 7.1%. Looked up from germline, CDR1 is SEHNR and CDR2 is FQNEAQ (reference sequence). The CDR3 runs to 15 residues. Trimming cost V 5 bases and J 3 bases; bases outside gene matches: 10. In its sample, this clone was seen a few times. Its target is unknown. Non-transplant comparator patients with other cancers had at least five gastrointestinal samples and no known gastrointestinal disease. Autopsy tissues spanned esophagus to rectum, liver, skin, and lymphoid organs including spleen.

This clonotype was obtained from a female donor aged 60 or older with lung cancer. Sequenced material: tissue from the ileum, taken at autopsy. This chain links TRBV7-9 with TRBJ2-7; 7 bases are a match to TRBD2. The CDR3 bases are TGTGCCAGCAGCGAACCCGGGACTAAGGACTACGAGCAGTACTTC. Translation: CASSEPGTKDYEQYF.